The 22 T cell receptor beta chains given below trace back to one sample, sequenced in a study of metastatic and nonmetastatic thyroid tumors. From the PCR reads, TCRdb re-called clones with MiXCR. The sample includes over 10,000 clones, around 30% seen only once; the top ten take about 10%. Treatment of any kind had been given to no patient before thyroid surgery. Sequencing was carried out using tumor tissue. These receptors came from a female donor with papillary thyroid cancer or a benign thyroid nodule (not recorded which). Some clones in this sample may be carry-over from other donors' samples.

The chain is built from TRBV6-5 and TRBJ2-1; D may be TRBD2 (6 bases). The CDR3 is 18 amino acids. Germline V gene sequence: CDR1 MNHEY, CDR2 SVGAGI. V dropped 2 bases and J dropped 0 bases, with 17 bases sitting between them. CDR3 region: CASSYPPTSCGSYNEQFF. The CDR3 nucleotides are TGTGCCAGCAGTTACCCTCCTACTAGCTGTGGCTCCTACAATGAGCAGTTCTTC.

This clone has a handful of counts. A much larger clonotype is one base distant, so this may be a read error. The CDR3 nucleotides read TGTGCCAGCAGCGTAGGGGGGCTGTGGGGCAGTGAGCAGTTCTTC. Its protein is CASSVGGLWGSEQFF. The chain joins TRBV9 to TRBJ2-1; TRBD1 is a possible D gene (6 bases). V lost 0 bases and J 9 bases, leaving 16 bases between the germline ends. The V gene's germline CDR1 is SGDLS and CDR2 YYNGEE. The CDR3 runs 15 residues.

In its sample, this clone is medium-sized. V and J are TRBV3-1 and TRBJ2-7; D not certain. Germline loops: CDR1 LGHDT, CDR2 YNNKEL (reference sequence). CDR3 length equals 14 residues. Trimming removed 7 bases from V and 0 bases from J, with 13 bases in between. Here the CDR3 reads CASTSLGSSYEQYF. The CDR3 DNA reads TGTGCCAGCACTTCCCTGGGGTCCTCCTACGAGCAGTACTTC.

This chain connects TRBV28 to TRBJ2-5; 9 nucleotides align to TRBD2. The CDR3 is made up of 16 amino acids. Losses at the gene ends were 5 bases for V and 4 bases for J; bases not matched to a gene: 11. From germline, CDR1 is MDHEN and CDR2 SYDVKM. For the CDR3, the DNA is TGTGCCAGCAGTACCCTAGGGACTAGCATTAGAGAGACCCAGTACTTC. Translating it yields CASSTLGTSIRETQYF.

CDR3 sequence reads: CASSTAGGVDGYTF. The CDR3 DNA reads TGTGCCAGCAGCACTGCGGGGGGCGTTGATGGCTACACCTTC. The chain combines TRBV5-7 with TRBJ1-2; D is perhaps TRBD1 (6 bases). TRBV5-7 is assigned to the ORF class and has an uncertain function. V was pared by 4 bases and J by 6 bases, with 16 bases between. The CDR3 extends over 14 amino acids.

Only a few counts were recorded for this clone. V and J are TRBV6-1 and TRBJ1-5; D uncertain. The CDR3 runs 13 residues. CDR1 MNHNS and CDR2 SASEGT come from the germline V gene. With 8 bases removed from V and 4 bases from J, the gap between germline ends came to 12 bases. CDR3 amino acids: CASQPGANQPQHF. CDR3 DNA: TGTGCCAGCCAACCGGGAGCAAATCAGCCCCAGCATTTT.

In this sample, this clone is medium-sized. At one end the junction does not follow the germline gene, possibly because of a read error. The genes are TRBV5-1 and TRBJ2-5, with 7 nucleotides matching TRBD1. CDR3 length equals 13 residues. Germline CDR1 SGHRS, CDR2 YFSETQ. The CDR3 coding sequence is TGCGCCAGCAGATTGGACAGGCAAGAGACCCAGTACTTC. This encodes CASRLDRQETQYF.

The genes are TRBV6-2 or TRBV6-3 and TRBJ1-3, with no clear D. The germline gives CDR1 MNHEY, CDR2 SVGEGT. This CDR3 is built from 14 residues. Trimming pared 7 bases from V and 5 bases from J, leaving 15 bases between. In DNA form, the CDR3 reads TGTGCCAGCACCCACCAGGCAGCCAGAAACACCATATATTTT. This sequence encodes CASTHQAARNTIYF.

This chain uses TRBV11-2 with TRBJ2-1, with 7 nucleotides matching TRBD2. Germline V gene lookup returns CDR1 SGHAT and CDR2 FQNNGV. CDR3 length: 17 amino acids. J lost 9 bases, V lost 5 bases, and 19 bases had no gene match. Here the CDR3 reads CASSPGWPAGKRGEQFF. In nucleotides, the CDR3 is TGTGCCAGCAGCCCGGGTTGGCCAGCGGGGAAAAGGGGTGAGCAGTTCTTC. The full variable domain, with the rest looked up from reference TRBV11-2 and TRBJ2-1, is EAGVAQSPRYKIIEKRQSVAFWCNPISGHATLYWYQQILGQGPKLLIQFQNNGVVDDSQLPKDRFSAERLKGVDSTLKIQPAKLEDSAVYLCASSPGWPAGKRGEQFFGPGTRLTVL.

This clone was observed many times. The V call is TRBV5-1, the J call TRBJ2-3; no clear D gene. Germline V gene data show CDR1 as SGHRS and CDR2 as YFSETQ. Trimming took 5 bases from V and 2 from J, leaving 6 bases between them. The CDR3 consists of 12 residues. The CDR3, as DNA: TGCGCCAGCAGTGCGACCACAGATACGCAGTATTTT. Protein sequence: CASSATTDTQYF. Filled out from reference TRBV5-1 and TRBJ2-3, the complete variable domain reads KAGVTQTPRYLIKTRGQQVTLSCSPISGHRSVSWYQQTPGQGLQFLFEYFSETQRNKGNFPGRFSGRQFSNSRSEMNVSTLELGDSALYLCASSATTDTQYFGPGTRLTVL.

The rearrangement links TRBV2 to TRBJ2-3; TRBD2 aligns across 10 bases. The CDR3 has 15 residues. The germline gives CDR1 SNHLY, CDR2 FYNNEI. J lost 4 bases, V lost 8 bases, and 9 bases had no gene match. CDR3 region: CASGGAGGVADTQYF. The CDR3 nucleotides are TGTGCCAGCGGGGGAGCGGGAGGGGTAGCAGATACGCAGTATTTT.

Concerning this clone itself: Just one base apart from a much larger clone, this may be a read error. CDR3 coding DNA: TGTACCAGCAGTTCGGGCAGTGAACTTTCACCCCTCCACTTT. Translation: CTSSSGSELSPLHF. The rearrangement links TRBV12-3 or TRBV12-4 to TRBJ1-6; D gene unclear. CDR3 length: 14 amino acids.

By frequency in the sample, this clone is medium-sized. CDR3 bases: TGCAGTGCTAAGATCTCTGCCTCCTACGAGCAGTACTTC. Amino acid sequence: CSAKISASYEQYF. The chain combines TRBV20-1 with TRBJ2-7; D is uncertain. CDR3 length: 13 amino acids. The V gene's germline CDR1 is DFQATT and CDR2 SNEGSKA (reference sequence). The V end was cut by 4 bases, the J end by 0 bases, with 10 bases between.

This clone was picked up a small number of times. V gene TRBV28 combines with J gene TRBJ1-6; D is uncertain. Germline V CDR1 and CDR2: MDHEN, SYDVKM. Between the trimmed V and J ends, which lost 3 bases and 9 bases, there was a span of 12 bases. CDR3 size: 14 residues. In DNA, the CDR3 is TGTGCCAGCAGTTTCTTAGGGAGTTCTTCACCCCTCCACTTT. It codes for CASSFLGSSSPLHF.

On this clone: A much bigger clone sits one base away, suggesting this may be a read error. The chain couples TRBV7-6 to TRBJ1-1; tentatively, D is TRBD1 (6 bases). The ends were cut back, 0 bases at V and 7 bases at J, with 9 bases in the middle. This CDR3 contains 13 residues. The germline CDR1 and CDR2 sequences are SGHVS and FNYEAQ. This CDR3 is CASSLATGYEAFF. DNA of the CDR3: TGTGCCAGCAGCTTAGCCACAGGGTATGAAGCTTTCTTT.

The chain links TRBV11-2 to TRBJ2-3, with TRBD2 identical over 14 bases. Germline CDR1 reads SGHAT; CDR2 reads FQNNGV. The V gene end was trimmed by 4 bases and the J gene end by 11 bases; junction bases not matched to a gene: 5. The CDR3 is 14 residues long. CDR3 sequence reads: CASSSTSGGAEQYF. CDR3 sequence (DNA): TGTGCCAGCAGCTCGACTAGCGGGGGGGCGGAGCAGTATTTT.

This chain connects TRBV20-1 to TRBJ1-5; 7 bases are a match to TRBD1. J lost 0 bases, V lost 0 bases, and 5 bases had no gene match. Looked up from germline, CDR1 is DFQATT and CDR2 is SNEGSKA (reference sequence). The CDR3 contains 16 residues. The CDR3 DNA is TGCAGTGCTAGAGATTGGACAGGAGTTAGCAATCAGCCCCAGCATTTT. This encodes CSARDWTGVSNQPQHF.

This clone rates as medium-sized (0.01 to 0.1%). The rearrangement joins TRBV2 to TRBJ2-7; 9 bases match TRBD1. V gave up 2 bases and J gave up 7 bases; unmatched junction bases: 6. Germline CDR1 reads SNHLY; CDR2 reads FYNNEI. There are 14 residues in the CDR3. CDR3 bases: TGTGCCAGCAGTGAATGGACAGGGGCGGAGGAGCAGTACTTC. It encodes CASSEWTGAEEQYF.

In this sample, this clone is medium-sized. This rearrangement joins TRBV7-2 to TRBJ2-2, with D unclear. V dropped 5 bases and J dropped 6 bases, with 13 bases sitting between them. The CDR3 totals 14 residues. Germline CDR1 is SGHTA and CDR2 is FQGNSA. CDR3 sequence (DNA): TGTGCCAGCAGCCGCAAACCTTCACCCGGGGAGCTGTTTTTT. Translation: CASSRKPSPGELFF. Using reference TRBV7-2 and TRBJ2-2 for the parts outside the CDR3, the full variable domain is GAGVSQSPSNKVTEKGKDVELRCDPISGHTALYWYRQSLGQGLEFLIYFQGNSAPDKSGLPSDRFSAERTGGSVSTLTIQRTQQEDSAVYLCASSRKPSPGELFFGEGSRLTVL.

Only a few counts were recorded for this clone. This chain uses TRBV12-3 or TRBV12-4 with TRBJ2-2; D is possibly TRBD1 (5 bases). V was cut by 4 bases and J by 11 bases, with 8 bases left in between. This CDR3 spans 11 amino acids. CDR3 amino acids: CASSYDSELFF. CDR3 bases: TGTGCCAGCAGTTACGACAGTGAGCTGTTTTTT.

J is TRBJ1-6 and V is TRBV12-3 or TRBV12-4; D possibly corresponds to TRBD1 (6 bases). Trimming stripped 3 bases from V and 10 bases from J, with 25 bases between. The CDR3 totals 18 residues. The CDR3 region has the DNA TGTGCCAGCAGTTTTAAGGGTCGACTCGGGACACGCTGGTCACCCCTCCACTTT. Translation gives CASSFKGRLGTRWSPLHF.

The V and J genes are TRBV11-2 and TRBJ1-1; D not certain. The CDR3 has 13 amino acids. V was clipped by 7 bases and J by 4 bases, with 13 bases between them. CDR1 is SGHAT and CDR2 is FQNNGV in the germline V gene. The CDR3 bases are TGTGCCAGCACACTTTTTACAGCCACTGAAGCTTTCTTT. Amino acids: CASTLFTATEAFF.